The T cell receptor (beta chain) under discussion was sequenced for a study of cytomegalovirus exposure and HLA in healthy donors. Looking at the study overall: Out of fewer than 500 genotyped donors, less than 85% belonged to the Caucasian-associated ancestry cluster.

This clone appeared a single time. The PCR ran on 60 Vbeta and 13 Jbeta primers. Repertoires were generated with immunoSEQ multiplex PCR, while TCRdb's copy carries only in-frame clones and drops some. The sample consists of about 150,000 clones, about three quarters of them appearing once. There are 11 residues in the CDR3. The germline CDR1 and CDR2 sequences are DFQATT and SNEGSKA (reference sequence). The germline V and J ends were trimmed by 6 bases and 8 bases, with 13 bases remaining between them. Sequencing input: PBMCs. The sequence came from a woman aged 25-40 years in good health and CMV-seropositive. This sequence joins TRBV20-1 and TRBJ1-2, with a tentative D call TRBD1 (6 bases). The CDR3 reads CSARPQGGYTF. The CDR3 region has the DNA TGCAGTGCACGCCCCCAGGGGGGCTACACCTTC.